This is a list of T cell receptor beta chains from one sample in a study of blood T cell repertoires in COVID-19. Clones were sequenced by immunoSEQ multiplex PCR, and TCRdb holds only the in-frame ones, with some missing. The repertoire has under 55,000 clones, roughly 90% of them found once; the top ten carry 3.5% to 4%. Sequenced sample: peripheral blood. Source of these receptors: a human donor in a cohort sampled during active COVID-19. Each CDR3 is given with its conserved first and last residue. D genes are given only for firm matches. A clone size is listed for some rows: how often the clone was seen (once, few, many), or a class if it is expanded.

cdr3_nt: TGTGCCAGCAGCTTAATCCAGGGAGGAAGCTACGAGCAGTACTTC
cdr3_aa: CASSLIQGGSYEQYF
v_call: TRBV11-2
clone_size: few
d_call: NA
j_call: TRBJ2-7

cdr3_nt: TGCGCCAGCAGCTTGGGTTTCACCTACGAGCAGTACTTC
cdr3_aa: CASSLGFTYEQYF
v_call: TRBV5-1
clone_size: once
d_call: NA
j_call: TRBJ2-7

cdr3_nt: TGTGCCAGTAGTATCGGGCAGGGCTACGAGCAGTACTTC
cdr3_aa: CASSIGQGYEQYF
v_call: TRBV19
clone_size: NA
d_call: NA
j_call: TRBJ2-7

cdr3_nt: TGTGCCAGCAGACTCGGGAGCTCCTACGAGCAGTACTTC
cdr3_aa: CASRLGSSYEQYF
v_call: TRBV28
clone_size: NA
d_call: NA
j_call: TRBJ2-7

cdr3_nt: TGTGCCACCAGCCTAGCGGGAGGACAAAATACGCAGTATTTT
cdr3_aa: CATSLAGGQNTQYF
v_call: TRBV15
clone_size: NA
d_call: TRBD2
j_call: TRBJ2-3

cdr3_nt: TGTGCCAGCAGCCCTTGGGGGGACTACGAGCAGTACTTC
cdr3_aa: CASSPWGDYEQYF
v_call: TRBV27
clone_size: NA
d_call: NA
j_call: TRBJ2-7

cdr3_nt: TGTGCCAGCAGCCCCTCTCTAGCGGGGTCCCGGAGGCCCGAGACCCAGTACTTC
cdr3_aa: CASSPSLAGSRRPETQYF
v_call: TRBV3-1/TRBV3-2
clone_size: NA
d_call: TRBD2
j_call: TRBJ2-5

cdr3_nt: TGTGCCAGCAGCCAAGAAGGAGGGGGCCTAAGAGATACGCAGTATTTT
cdr3_aa: CASSQEGGGLRDTQYF
v_call: TRBV4-2
clone_size: NA
d_call: NA
j_call: TRBJ2-3

cdr3_nt: TGTGCCACCAGTGATTCACGGGAGAGTAGTTCAGATACGCAGTATTTT
cdr3_aa: CATSDSRESSSDTQYF
v_call: TRBV24-1
clone_size: NA
d_call: NA
j_call: TRBJ2-3

cdr3_nt: TGTGCCAGTAGTATAGTGAGCCAGGGGAACACTGAAGCTTTCTTT
cdr3_aa: CASSIVSQGNTEAFF
v_call: TRBV19
clone_size: NA
d_call: NA
j_call: TRBJ1-1

cdr3_nt: TGTGCCTGGAGAGCGACTAGCGGGAGGGCTGAGCAGTTCTTC
cdr3_aa: CAWRATSGRAEQFF
v_call: TRBV30
clone_size: NA
d_call: TRBD2
j_call: TRBJ2-1

cdr3_nt: TGTGCCACCAGTGTCGTGGGAGAGCGCACAGATACGCAGTATTTT
cdr3_aa: CATSVVGERTDTQYF
v_call: TRBV24-1
clone_size: NA
d_call: NA
j_call: TRBJ2-3

cdr3_nt: TGTGCCAGCAGTTACAGACTAGCGGGAGGATTTAATGAGCAGTTCTTC
cdr3_aa: CASSYRLAGGFNEQFF
v_call: TRBV27
clone_size: once
d_call: TRBD2
j_call: TRBJ2-1

cdr3_nt: TGTGCCAGCAGTGCTGGGACAGTTTTTAATCAGCCCCAGCATTTT
cdr3_aa: CASSAGTVFNQPQHF
v_call: TRBV2
clone_size: NA
d_call: TRBD1
j_call: TRBJ1-5

cdr3_nt: TGTGCCAGCAGCGAAAATTACATACAGAAAGACGGGGAGCTGTTTTTT
cdr3_aa: CASSENYIQKDGELFF
v_call: TRBV21-1
clone_size: NA
d_call: NA
j_call: TRBJ2-2

cdr3_nt: TGTGCCAGCAGTGTCGAGACAGGGTTCAATGAGCAGTTCTTC
cdr3_aa: CASSVETGFNEQFF
v_call: TRBV2
clone_size: NA
d_call: TRBD1
j_call: TRBJ2-1

cdr3_nt: TGTGCCAGCAGTCCCGGACAGGGTAGCAATCAGCCCCAGCATTTT
cdr3_aa: CASSPGQGSNQPQHF
v_call: TRBV6-5
clone_size: NA
d_call: TRBD1
j_call: TRBJ1-5

cdr3_nt: TGCAGTGCTAGTGGGGAGGCGGGAGAGACCCAGTACTTC
cdr3_aa: CSASGEAGETQYF
v_call: TRBV20-1
clone_size: NA
d_call: NA
j_call: TRBJ2-5

cdr3_nt: TGTGCCAGTAGTAATCGACAGGGGACAGCTTTCTTT
cdr3_aa: CASSNRQGTAFF
v_call: TRBV19
clone_size: NA
d_call: TRBD1
j_call: TRBJ1-1

cdr3_nt: TGTGCCAGCAGCTTGGGGGCAGGGCTACAAAACACTGAAGCTTTCTTT
cdr3_aa: CASSLGAGLQNTEAFF
v_call: TRBV5-6
clone_size: NA
d_call: NA
j_call: TRBJ1-1

cdr3_nt: TGTGCCAGCAGCCTGGGACAGGTCCCGGGGCCCCAGCATTTT
cdr3_aa: CASSLGQVPGPQHF
v_call: TRBV3-1/TRBV3-2
clone_size: NA
d_call: TRBD1
j_call: TRBJ1-5

cdr3_nt: TGTGCCAGCAGTGAAGGGAGCGGAAGGGATACGCAGTATTTT
cdr3_aa: CASSEGSGRDTQYF
v_call: TRBV25-1
clone_size: NA
d_call: NA
j_call: TRBJ2-3

cdr3_nt: TGTGCCATCAGGGACTACAGCTACGAGCAGTACTTC
cdr3_aa: CAIRDYSYEQYF
v_call: TRBV10-3
clone_size: NA
d_call: NA
j_call: TRBJ2-7

cdr3_nt: TGTGCCAGCAGCTTAGACCACAGGGCCAACGTCCTGACTTTC
cdr3_aa: CASSLDHRANVLTF
v_call: TRBV7-2
clone_size: NA
d_call: NA
j_call: TRBJ2-6

cdr3_nt: TGTGCCAGCAGCGCGGGGGGGTACTCCTACGAGCAGTACTTC
cdr3_aa: CASSAGGYSYEQYF
v_call: TRBV28
clone_size: NA
d_call: TRBD2
j_call: TRBJ2-7

cdr3_nt: TGTGCCAGCTCACTAGGACAGGGGGCATATGAGCAGTTCTTC
cdr3_aa: CASSLGQGAYEQFF
v_call: TRBV18
clone_size: NA
d_call: TRBD1
j_call: TRBJ2-1

cdr3_nt: TGTGCCAGCAGCTTGGTTACGGGGGGAAAACTGTTTTTT
cdr3_aa: CASSLVTGGKLFF
v_call: TRBV7-9
clone_size: NA
d_call: NA
j_call: TRBJ1-4

cdr3_nt: TGCAGTGTTAATGACTACGGGACGGACTACACAGATACGCAGTATTTT
cdr3_aa: CSVNDYGTDYTDTQYF
v_call: TRBV20-1
clone_size: NA
d_call: NA
j_call: TRBJ2-3

cdr3_nt: TGCAGCGTTAGGCTAGCGGGAGGCGCAGATACGCAGTATTTT
cdr3_aa: CSVRLAGGADTQYF
v_call: TRBV29-1
clone_size: NA
d_call: TRBD2
j_call: TRBJ2-3

cdr3_nt: TGTGCCAGCGACTCTCCCCCTCGGAATCAGCCCCAGCATTTT
cdr3_aa: CASDSPPRNQPQHF
v_call: TRBV5-8
clone_size: NA
d_call: NA
j_call: TRBJ1-5

cdr3_nt: TGTGCCACCAGTGATTCCCTTAATGGGTCAGGGAGGTTCTTT
cdr3_aa: CATSDSLNGSGRFF
v_call: TRBV24-1
clone_size: NA
d_call: NA
j_call: TRBJ1-1

cdr3_nt: TGCGCCAGCAGCTCGGACAGGGGACGGGGTGGCTACACCTTC
cdr3_aa: CASSSDRGRGGYTF
v_call: TRBV5-1
clone_size: NA
d_call: TRBD1
j_call: TRBJ1-2

cdr3_nt: TGTGCCAGTAGTATTGGAGCGGGAGAGGGCGAGCAGTACTTC
cdr3_aa: CASSIGAGEGEQYF
v_call: TRBV19
clone_size: NA
d_call: TRBD2
j_call: TRBJ2-7

cdr3_nt: TGTGCCAGTAGTGTCGAAGGGGGGACTAGCGGCACCGGGGAGCTGTTTTTT
cdr3_aa: CASSVEGGTSGTGELFF
v_call: TRBV19
clone_size: NA
d_call: TRBD2
j_call: TRBJ2-2

cdr3_nt: TGTGCCAGCTCACCGGAGCGGAGCTCTGGAAACACCATATATTTT
cdr3_aa: CASSPERSSGNTIYF
v_call: TRBV18
clone_size: NA
d_call: NA
j_call: TRBJ1-3

cdr3_nt: TGTGCCAGCAGCTTAGGCGGGACCACAGATACGCAGTATTTT
cdr3_aa: CASSLGGTTDTQYF
v_call: TRBV7-2
clone_size: NA
d_call: NA
j_call: TRBJ2-3

cdr3_nt: TGTGCCTGGAGTTTGACAGGGAGCCCTCATAATTCACCCCTCCACTTT
cdr3_aa: CAWSLTGSPHNSPLHF
v_call: TRBV30
clone_size: few
d_call: TRBD1
j_call: TRBJ1-6

cdr3_nt: TGTGCCAGCAGTTTCGGGGGGTCTGCTGGAAAGACCCAGTACTTC
cdr3_aa: CASSFGGSAGKTQYF
v_call: TRBV28
clone_size: NA
d_call: TRBD2
j_call: TRBJ2-5

cdr3_nt: TGTGCCAGCAGTCTCGATCGGACTAGCGGGTACAATGAGCAGTTCTTC
cdr3_aa: CASSLDRTSGYNEQFF
v_call: TRBV6-6
clone_size: NA
d_call: TRBD2
j_call: TRBJ2-1

cdr3_nt: TGTGCCAGCAGCTTAGAAGGGAGAGGAGAAAAACTGTTTTTT
cdr3_aa: CASSLEGRGEKLFF
v_call: TRBV7-6
clone_size: NA
d_call: NA
j_call: TRBJ1-4

cdr3_nt: TGTGCCAGCAGTGTCACGGGGGGTGGGGAGCAGTTCTTC
cdr3_aa: CASSVTGGGEQFF
v_call: TRBV6-6
clone_size: NA
d_call: TRBD2
j_call: TRBJ2-1

cdr3_nt: TGTGCCAGCAGGGGGACAGGGGGGAAGCCCCAGCATTTT
cdr3_aa: CASRGTGGKPQHF
v_call: TRBV2
clone_size: NA
d_call: TRBD1
j_call: TRBJ1-5

cdr3_nt: TGTGCCAGCATGGCGGGGGGAAATTCACCCCTCCACTTT
cdr3_aa: CASMAGGNSPLHF
v_call: TRBV2
clone_size: few
d_call: NA
j_call: TRBJ1-6

cdr3_nt: TGTGCCAGTAGTACGGTTCAGGGCCAGCCCCAGCATTTT
cdr3_aa: CASSTVQGQPQHF
v_call: TRBV19
clone_size: NA
d_call: NA
j_call: TRBJ1-5

cdr3_nt: TGTGCCAGCAGCAAAGTTTCTAGCCAGTACGAGCAGTACTTC
cdr3_aa: CASSKVSSQYEQYF
v_call: TRBV21-1
clone_size: NA
d_call: NA
j_call: TRBJ2-7

cdr3_nt: TGTGCCAGCAGCTTGAGCGGGAGTGGTGAGCAGTTCTTC
cdr3_aa: CASSLSGSGEQFF
v_call: TRBV5-4
clone_size: few
d_call: TRBD2
j_call: TRBJ2-1

cdr3_nt: TGTGCCAGCAGCGAAGACAGGGGCAATCAGCCCCAGCATTTT
cdr3_aa: CASSEDRGNQPQHF
v_call: TRBV2
clone_size: NA
d_call: TRBD1
j_call: TRBJ1-5

cdr3_nt: TGTGCCAGCTCACAAAACGCGATCCGGGAGGTAGAAAAACTGTTTTTT
cdr3_aa: CASSQNAIREVEKLFF
v_call: TRBV18
clone_size: NA
d_call: NA
j_call: TRBJ1-4